This T cell receptor beta chain comes out of a study of T cell responses to AZD1222 COVID-19 vaccine. TCRdb's table, derived via immunoSEQ multiplex PCR, lists solely in-frame clones and lacks some. The repertoire consists of approximately 80,000 clones, with roughly 85% occurring once and the leading ten covering roughly 3.1%. Notes on this clone: Its antigen is as yet unknown.

Study-wide results and caveats: Close to half of spike-specific TCRs reportedly recognize unmutated variant regions.

V lost 7 bases, J lost 5 bases, and 12 bases lay in between. Germline CDR1 MNHEY, CDR2 SVGAGI. CDR3 size: 13 residues. The chain joins TRBV6-5 to TRBJ1-5; TRBD1 might be the D (5 bases). The TCR comes from an adult who received the AZD1222 COVID-19 vaccine. The source material was peripheral blood, sampled 28 days after the second AZD1222 dose. The CDR3 region has the DNA TGTGCCAGCATGGGGCAGGAGTATCAGCCCCAGCATTTT. This codes for CASMGQEYQPQHF.